The clone carrying this T cell receptor beta chain was counted between two and nine times. What it recognizes is unknown. PCR was performed a second time for about 7 to 11 cycles using a sample-barcoded 5' primer and a J-beta primer mix. Any given sample supplied a minimum of 3 million CDR3-containing paired-end reads. TCRdb re-derived calls from the 5' RACE reads in MiXCR, one entry per CDR3 protein. The table lists roughly 1.6 million distinct CDR3 sequences, 30% to 40% of them singletons. The sample belongs to a study of blood T cells in healthy people across ages. This CDR3 region has 12 residues. V gave up 6 bases and J gave up 10 bases, with 16 bases separating them. Germline V gene lookup returns CDR1 DFQATT and CDR2 SNEGSKA (reference sequence). Study observations and caveats: Greater diversity and more naive CD4+ cells were seen in long-lived donors than in aged donors.

The chain has TRBV20-1 and TRBJ2-1; D possibly uses TRBD1 or TRBD2 (6 bases each). The source of this sequence is a woman aged 25 to 39 in good health. The material sequenced was blood. The CDR3 sequence is CSAPRGGSEQFF. DNA for the CDR3: TGCAGTGCCCCCAGAGGGGGGTCCGAGCAGTTCTTC.